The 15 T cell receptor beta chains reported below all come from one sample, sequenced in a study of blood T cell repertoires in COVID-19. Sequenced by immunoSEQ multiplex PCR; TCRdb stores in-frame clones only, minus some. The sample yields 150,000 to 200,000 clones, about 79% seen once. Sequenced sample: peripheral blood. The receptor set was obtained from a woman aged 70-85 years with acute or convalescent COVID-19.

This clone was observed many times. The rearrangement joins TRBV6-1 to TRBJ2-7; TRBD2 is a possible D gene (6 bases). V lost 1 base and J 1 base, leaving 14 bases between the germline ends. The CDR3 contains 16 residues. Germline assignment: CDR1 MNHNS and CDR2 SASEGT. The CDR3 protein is CASSEDWGGNSYEQYF. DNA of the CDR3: TGTGCCAGCAGTGAAGACTGGGGAGGAAATTCCTACGAGCAGTACTTC.

CDR3 in DNA: TGTGCCAGCAGCGGCGACGGGGTGGGGAGGGGCACCGGGGAGCTGTTTTTT. It encodes CASSGDGVGRGTGELFF. The chain is built from TRBV5-6 and TRBJ2-2; 7 nucleotides line up with TRBD2. Unmatched junction bases numbered 13, after V lost 4 bases and J lost 4 bases. Germline assignment: CDR1 SGHDT and CDR2 YYEEEE. The CDR3 is made up of 17 amino acids.

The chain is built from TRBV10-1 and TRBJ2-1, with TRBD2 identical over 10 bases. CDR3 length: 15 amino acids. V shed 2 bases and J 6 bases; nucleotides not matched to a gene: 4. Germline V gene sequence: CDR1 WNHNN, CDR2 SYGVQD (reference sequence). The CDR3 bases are TGCGCCAGCAGTGAGCTAGCGGGAGCAATCAATGAGCAGTTCTTC. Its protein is CASSELAGAINEQFF.

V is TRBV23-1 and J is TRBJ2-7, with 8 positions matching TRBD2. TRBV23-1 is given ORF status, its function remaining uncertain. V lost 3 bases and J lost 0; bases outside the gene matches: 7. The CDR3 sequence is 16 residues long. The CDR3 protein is CASSHYAGTSSYEQYF. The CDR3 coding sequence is TGCGCCAGCAGTCATTACGCCGGGACTAGCTCCTACGAGCAGTACTTC.

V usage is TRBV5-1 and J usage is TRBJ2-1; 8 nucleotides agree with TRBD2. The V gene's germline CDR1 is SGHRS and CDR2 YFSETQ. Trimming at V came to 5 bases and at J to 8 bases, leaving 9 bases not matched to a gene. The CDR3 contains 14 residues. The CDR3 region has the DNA TGCGCCAGCAGTTTAGCGGGATTCGATGATGAGCAGTTCTTC. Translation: CASSLAGFDDEQFF.

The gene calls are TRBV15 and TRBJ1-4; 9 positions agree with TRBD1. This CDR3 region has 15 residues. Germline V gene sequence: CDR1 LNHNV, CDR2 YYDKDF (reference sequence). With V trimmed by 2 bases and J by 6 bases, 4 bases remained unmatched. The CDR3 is CATSRTGGGDEKLFF. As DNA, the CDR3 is TGTGCCACCAGCAGAACAGGGGGCGGTGATGAAAAACTGTTTTTT.

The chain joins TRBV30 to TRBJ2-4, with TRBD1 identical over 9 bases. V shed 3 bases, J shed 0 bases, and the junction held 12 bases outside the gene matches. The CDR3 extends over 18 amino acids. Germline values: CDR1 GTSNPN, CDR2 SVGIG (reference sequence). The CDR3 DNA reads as TGTGCCTGGAGCCCGGGACAGGGCCGGTTGGTAGCCAAAAACATTCAGTACTTC. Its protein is CAWSPGQGRLVAKNIQYF.

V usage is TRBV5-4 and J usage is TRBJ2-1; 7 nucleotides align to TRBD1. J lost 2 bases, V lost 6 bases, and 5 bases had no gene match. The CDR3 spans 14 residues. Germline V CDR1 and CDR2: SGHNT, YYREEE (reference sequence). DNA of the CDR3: TGTGCCAGCACTGGGCAGGGGGCCTACAATGAGCAGTTCTTC. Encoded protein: CASTGQGAYNEQFF.

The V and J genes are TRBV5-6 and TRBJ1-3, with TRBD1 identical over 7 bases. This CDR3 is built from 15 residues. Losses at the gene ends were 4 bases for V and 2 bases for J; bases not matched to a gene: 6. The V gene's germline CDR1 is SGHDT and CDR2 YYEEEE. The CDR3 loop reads CASSPWQGAGNTIYF. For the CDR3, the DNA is TGTGCCAGCAGCCCTTGGCAGGGGGCTGGAAACACCATATATTTT.

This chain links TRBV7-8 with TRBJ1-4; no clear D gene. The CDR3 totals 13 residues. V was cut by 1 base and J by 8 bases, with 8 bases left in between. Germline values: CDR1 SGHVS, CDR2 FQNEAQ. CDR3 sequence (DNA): TGTGCCAGCAGCTTAGGGTCTAGGGAAAAACTGTTTTTT. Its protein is CASSLGSREKLFF.

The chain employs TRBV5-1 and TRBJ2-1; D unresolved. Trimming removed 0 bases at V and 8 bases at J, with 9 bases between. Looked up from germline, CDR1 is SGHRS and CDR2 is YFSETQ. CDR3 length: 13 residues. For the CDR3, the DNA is TGCGCCAGCAGCTTGGGCACTTTGGATGAGCAGTTCTTC. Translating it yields CASSLGTLDEQFF.

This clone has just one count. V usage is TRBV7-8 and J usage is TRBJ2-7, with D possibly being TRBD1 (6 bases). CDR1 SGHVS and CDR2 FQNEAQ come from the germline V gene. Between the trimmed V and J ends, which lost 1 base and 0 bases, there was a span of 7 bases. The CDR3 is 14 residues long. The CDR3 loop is CASSLEDSSYEQYF. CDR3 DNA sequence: TGTGCCAGCAGCTTAGAGGACAGCTCCTACGAGCAGTACTTC.

CDR3: CASSEGQGFYGYTF. The DNA of the CDR3 is TGTGCCAGCAGTGAGGGACAGGGATTCTATGGCTACACCTTC. The chain is built from TRBV25-1 and TRBJ1-2; 9 positions match TRBD1. The CDR3 totals 14 residues. J gave up 4 bases and V 3 bases, and 3 bases lay outside the gene matches. Germline V gene sequence: CDR1 MGHDK, CDR2 SYGVNS.

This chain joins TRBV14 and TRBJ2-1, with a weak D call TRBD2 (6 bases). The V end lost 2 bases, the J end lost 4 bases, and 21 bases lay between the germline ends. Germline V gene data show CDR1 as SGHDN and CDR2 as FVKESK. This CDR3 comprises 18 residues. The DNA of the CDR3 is TGTGCCAGCAGCCAAACCATGGAGGGCGCGCGTTCATACAATGAGCAGTTCTTC. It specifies CASSQTMEGARSYNEQFF.

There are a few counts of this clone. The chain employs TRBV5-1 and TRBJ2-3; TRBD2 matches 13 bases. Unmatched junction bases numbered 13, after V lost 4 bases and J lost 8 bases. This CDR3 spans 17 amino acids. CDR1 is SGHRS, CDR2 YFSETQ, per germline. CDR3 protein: CASSIRLAGGFGGTQYF. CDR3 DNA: TGCGCCAGCAGCATCAGACTAGCGGGAGGATTCGGTGGTACGCAGTATTTT.